This note documents a single T cell receptor beta chain sequence. This entry is derived from a study of blood T cell repertoires in COVID-19. TCRdb's copy holds only in-frame clones and misses some; the assay was immunoSEQ multiplex PCR. The sample consists of 120,000 to 150,000 clones, about four fifths of them appearing once. Trimming took 4 bases from V and 3 from J; bases not matched to a gene: 5. This CDR3 is 14 amino acids long. The germline CDR1 and CDR2 sequences are KGHSH and LQKENI. The sequencing sample was made of peripheral blood. This receptor was obtained from a human donor with acute or convalescent COVID-19. The donor label of this sample is uncertain. The rearrangement links TRBV18 to TRBJ2-7, with 8 bases aligning to TRBD1. Here the CDR3 reads CASSLRQGIYEQYF. Here the CDR3 DNA reads TGTGCCAGCTCACTTCGACAGGGGATCTACGAGCAGTACTTC.